The source of this T cell receptor (beta chain) is a study of control samples from healthy donors and cancer patients (dated by TCRdb to between 2020 and 2021). In regard to this clone: Its cognate antigen has yet to be identified. Nothing much larger sits one base from this clone, and base qualities are not available.

The germline V gene (reference sequence) supplies CDR1 SEHNR and CDR2 FQNEAQ. The CDR3 runs 14 amino acids, cysteine and phenylalanine included. Kept here is only the CDR3 DNA, which spans 42 bases and is read in frame from base 1. Trimming leaves V shorter by 5 bases and J shorter by 6 bases, with the junction holding 6 bases beyond the gene matches. The library was obtained by the immunoSEQ multiplex PCR assay. Not all clones reach the TCRdb copy of this immuneACCESS table, which keeps in-frame sequences only. Checked studies attribute under half of the gap to unresolved V genes and leave the rest unexplained. The sample data list about 96,000 clones, and approximately 95% of these were observed just once. About 7.3% of the sample is in the top ten clones.

Recombination linked TRBV7-9 to TRBJ2-3, with TRBD2 identical over 9 junction bases. The sequencing input was blood. The clonotype was recovered from a man younger than 30 in good health. This receptor carries the CDR3 CASSLSGGEDTQYF. The nucleotides are TGTGCCAGCAGCCTTAGCGGGGGCGAGGATACGCAGTATTTT.